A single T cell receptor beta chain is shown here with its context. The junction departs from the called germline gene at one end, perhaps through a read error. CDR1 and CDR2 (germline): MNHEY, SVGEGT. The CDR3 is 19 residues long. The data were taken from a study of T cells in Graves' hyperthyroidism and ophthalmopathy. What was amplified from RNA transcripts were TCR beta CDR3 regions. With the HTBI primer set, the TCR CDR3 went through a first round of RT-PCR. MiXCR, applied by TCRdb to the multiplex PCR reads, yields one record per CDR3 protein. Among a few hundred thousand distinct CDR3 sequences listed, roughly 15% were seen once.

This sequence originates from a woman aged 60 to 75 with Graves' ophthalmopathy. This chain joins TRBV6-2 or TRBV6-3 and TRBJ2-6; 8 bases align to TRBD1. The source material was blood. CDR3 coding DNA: TGCGCCAGCAGTGACCCAGGGGGCTCTCTCCTCGGTGGGGCCAACGTCCTGACTTTC. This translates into CASSDPGGSLLGGANVLTF.